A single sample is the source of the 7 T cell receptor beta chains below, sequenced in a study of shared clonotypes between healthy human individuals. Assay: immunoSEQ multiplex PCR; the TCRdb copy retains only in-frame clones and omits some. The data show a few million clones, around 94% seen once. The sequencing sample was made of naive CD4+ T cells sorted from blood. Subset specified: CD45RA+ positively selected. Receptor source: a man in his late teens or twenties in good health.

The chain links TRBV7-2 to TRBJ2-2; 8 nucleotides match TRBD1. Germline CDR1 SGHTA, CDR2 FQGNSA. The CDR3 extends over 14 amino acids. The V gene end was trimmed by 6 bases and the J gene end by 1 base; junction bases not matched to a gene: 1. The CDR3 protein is CASSDRGNTGELFF. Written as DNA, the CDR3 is TGTGCCAGCAGTGACAGGGGGAACACCGGGGAGCTGTTTTTT.

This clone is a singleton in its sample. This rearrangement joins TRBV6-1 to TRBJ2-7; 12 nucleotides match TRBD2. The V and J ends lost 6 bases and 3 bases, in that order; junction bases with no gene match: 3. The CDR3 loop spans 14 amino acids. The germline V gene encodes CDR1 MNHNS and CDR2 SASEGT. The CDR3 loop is CASRTSGSLYEQYF. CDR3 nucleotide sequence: TGTGCCAGCAGGACTAGCGGGAGTCTCTACGAGCAGTACTTC.

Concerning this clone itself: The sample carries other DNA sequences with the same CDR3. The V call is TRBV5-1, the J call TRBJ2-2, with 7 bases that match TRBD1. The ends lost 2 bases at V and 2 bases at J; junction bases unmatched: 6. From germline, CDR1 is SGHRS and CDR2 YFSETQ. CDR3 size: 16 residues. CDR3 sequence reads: CASSLPGTANTGELFF. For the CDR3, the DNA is TGCGCCAGCAGCTTACCCGGGACAGCAAACACCGGGGAGCTGTTTTTT.

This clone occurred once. The DNA of the CDR3 is TGCGCCAGCAGCTTGAGCGGGGCAACCACAGATACGCAGTATTTT. This sequence encodes CASSLSGATTDTQYF. The rearrangement uses TRBV5-1 and TRBJ2-3, with TRBD2 matching over 7 bases. Per the germline V gene, CDR1 is SGHRS and CDR2 is YFSETQ. The CDR3 sequence is 15 residues long. Trimming removed 1 base from V and 2 bases from J; junction bases left unmatched: 4.

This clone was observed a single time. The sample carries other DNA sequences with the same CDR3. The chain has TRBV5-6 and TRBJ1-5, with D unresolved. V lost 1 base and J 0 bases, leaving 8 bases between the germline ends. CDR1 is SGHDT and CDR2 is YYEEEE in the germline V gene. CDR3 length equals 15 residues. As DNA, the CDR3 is TGTGCCAGCAGCTTGTATCAAAATAGCAATCAGCCCCAGCATTTT. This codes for CASSLYQNSNQPQHF.

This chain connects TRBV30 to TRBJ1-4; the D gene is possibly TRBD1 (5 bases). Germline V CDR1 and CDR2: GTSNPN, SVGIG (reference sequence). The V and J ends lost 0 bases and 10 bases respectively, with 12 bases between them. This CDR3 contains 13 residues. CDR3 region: CAWSVLDSRKLFF. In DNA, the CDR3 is TGTGCCTGGAGTGTACTAGACAGCCGAAAACTGTTTTTT.

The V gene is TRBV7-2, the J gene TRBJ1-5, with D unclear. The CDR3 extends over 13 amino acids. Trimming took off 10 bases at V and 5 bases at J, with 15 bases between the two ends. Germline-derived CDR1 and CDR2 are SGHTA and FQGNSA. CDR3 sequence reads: CATSPRWDQPQHF. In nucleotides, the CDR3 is TGTGCCACCAGTCCCCGGTGGGATCAGCCCCAGCATTTT. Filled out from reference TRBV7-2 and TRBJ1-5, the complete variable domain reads GAGVSQSPSNKVTEKGKDVELRCDPISGHTALYWYRQSLGQGLEFLIYFQGNSAPDKSGLPSDRFSAERTGGSVSTLTIQRTQQEDSAVYLCATSPRWDQPQHFGDGTRLSIL.